This record looks at one T cell receptor (beta chain) sequence and its context. Its target is unknown. The table came from immunoSEQ multiplex PCR; TCRdb's copy has only in-frame clones and leaves some out. The sample contains around 140,000 clones, more than 85% of which appear only once. The CDR3 runs 16 residues. V was cut by 3 bases and J by 0 bases, with 12 bases left in between. The germline gives CDR1 KGHSH, CDR2 LQKENI. These data originate in a study of T cell responses to AZD1222 COVID-19 vaccine. Broader study findings: Clonal diversity was possibly underestimated, and white British individuals and females predominated among donors. Unmutated variant regions are reportedly the target of nearly half of TCRs that are spike-specific.

The rearrangement links TRBV18 to TRBJ2-4, with TRBD1 as a possible D gene (6 bases). This sequence originates from an adult who received the AZD1222 COVID-19 vaccine. Sequenced material: peripheral blood, taken 28 days after the second AZD1222 dose. The CDR3 reads CASSPDRQLAKNIQYF. CDR3 sequence (DNA): TGTGCCAGCTCACCCGACAGGCAGCTAGCCAAAAACATTCAGTACTTC.